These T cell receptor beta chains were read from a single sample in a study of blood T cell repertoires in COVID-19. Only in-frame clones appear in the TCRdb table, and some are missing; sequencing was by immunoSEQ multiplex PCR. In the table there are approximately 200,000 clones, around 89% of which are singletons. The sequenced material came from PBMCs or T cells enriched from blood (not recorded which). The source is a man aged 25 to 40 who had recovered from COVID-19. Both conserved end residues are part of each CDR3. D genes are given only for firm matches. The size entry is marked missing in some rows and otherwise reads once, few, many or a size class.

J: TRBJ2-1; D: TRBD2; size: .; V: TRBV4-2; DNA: TGTGCCAGCAGCCAAGATCCAGCGGGGGGCCACAATGAGCAGTTCTTC; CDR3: CASSQDPAGGHNEQFF
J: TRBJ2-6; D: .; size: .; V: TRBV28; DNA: TGTGCCAGCAGGTATCAGGGTAATGGGGCCAACGTCCTGACTTTC; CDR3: CASRYQGNGANVLTF
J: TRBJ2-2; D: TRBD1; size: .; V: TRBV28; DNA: TGTGCCAGCAGTTGGGACAGTTTGTGGGTGGAGGACACCGGGGAGCTGTTTTTT; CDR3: CASSWDSLWVEDTGELFF
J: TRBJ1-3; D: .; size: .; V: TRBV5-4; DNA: TGTGCCAGCAGTCGGACAGCAGACTCTGGAAACACCATATATTTT; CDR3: CASSRTADSGNTIYF
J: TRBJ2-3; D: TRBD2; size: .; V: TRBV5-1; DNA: TGCGCCAGCAGGCTGACTAGCGGGGGGATCACAGATACGCAGTATTTT; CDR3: CASRLTSGGITDTQYF
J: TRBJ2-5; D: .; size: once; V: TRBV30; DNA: TGTGCCTGGAGTGTACGAGGGTCGCTTCAAGAGACCCAGTACTTC; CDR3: CAWSVRGSLQETQYF
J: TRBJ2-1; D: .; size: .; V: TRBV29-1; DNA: TGCAGCGTTGAATCGGAAGGAGGAATCGTCTCCTACAATGAGCAGTTCTTC; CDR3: CSVESEGGIVSYNEQFF
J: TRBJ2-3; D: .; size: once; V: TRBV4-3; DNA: TGCGCCAGCAGCCAAGATCCCGGGACTCGTAGCACAGATACGCAGTATTTT; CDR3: CASSQDPGTRSTDTQYF
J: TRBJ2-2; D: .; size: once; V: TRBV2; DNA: TGTGCCAGCAGTGTATCTATCGGGGTGGCCGGGGAGCTGTTTTTT; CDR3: CASSVSIGVAGELFF
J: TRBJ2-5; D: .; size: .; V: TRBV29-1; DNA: TGCAGCGTCCGAGGGAGATTAAAGAAAGAGACCCAGTACTTC; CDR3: CSVRGRLKKETQYF